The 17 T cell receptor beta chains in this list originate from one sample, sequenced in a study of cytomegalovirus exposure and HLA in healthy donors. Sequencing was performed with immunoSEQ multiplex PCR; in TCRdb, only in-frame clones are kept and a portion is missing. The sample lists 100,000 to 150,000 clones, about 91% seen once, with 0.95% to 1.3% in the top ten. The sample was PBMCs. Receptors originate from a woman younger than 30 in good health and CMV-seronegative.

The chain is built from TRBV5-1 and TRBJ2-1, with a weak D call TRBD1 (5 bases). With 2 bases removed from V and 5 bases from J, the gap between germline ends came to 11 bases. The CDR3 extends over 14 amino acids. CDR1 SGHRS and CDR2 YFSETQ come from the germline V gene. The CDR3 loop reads CASSFTGLNNEQFF. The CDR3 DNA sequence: TGCGCCAGCAGCTTTACAGGTCTCAACAATGAGCAGTTCTTC.

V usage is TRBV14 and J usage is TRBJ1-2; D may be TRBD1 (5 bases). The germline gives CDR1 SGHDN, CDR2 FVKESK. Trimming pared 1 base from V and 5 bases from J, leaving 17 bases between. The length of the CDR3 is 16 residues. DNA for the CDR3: TGTGCCAGCAGCCAAGCGGGACTGACTAAAGAGTATGGCTACACCTTC. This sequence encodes CASSQAGLTKEYGYTF.

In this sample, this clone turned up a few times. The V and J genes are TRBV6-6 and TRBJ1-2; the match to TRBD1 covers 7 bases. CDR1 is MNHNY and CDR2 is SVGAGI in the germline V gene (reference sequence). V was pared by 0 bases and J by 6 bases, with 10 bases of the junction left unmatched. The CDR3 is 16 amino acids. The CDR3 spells CASSYSNKQGIDGYTF. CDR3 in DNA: TGTGCCAGCAGTTACTCTAATAAACAGGGGATTGATGGCTACACCTTC.

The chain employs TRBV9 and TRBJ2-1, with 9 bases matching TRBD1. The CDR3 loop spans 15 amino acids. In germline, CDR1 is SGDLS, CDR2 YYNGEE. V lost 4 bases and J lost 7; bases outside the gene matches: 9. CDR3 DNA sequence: TGTGCCAGCAGCAGACGACAGGGGGGTATGAATGAGCAGTTCTTC. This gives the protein CASSRRQGGMNEQFF.

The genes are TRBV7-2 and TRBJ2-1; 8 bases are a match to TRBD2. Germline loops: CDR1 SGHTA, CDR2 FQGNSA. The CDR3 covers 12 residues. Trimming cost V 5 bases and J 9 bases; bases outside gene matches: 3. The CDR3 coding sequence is TGTGCCAGCAGCACGACTAGCGCTGAGCAGTTCTTC. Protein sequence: CASSTTSAEQFF.

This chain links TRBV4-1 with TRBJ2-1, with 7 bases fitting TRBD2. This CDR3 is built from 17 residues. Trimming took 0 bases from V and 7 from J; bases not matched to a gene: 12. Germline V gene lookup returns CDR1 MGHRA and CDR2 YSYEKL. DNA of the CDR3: TGCGCCAGCAGCCAAGAAGGAGCGGCGGGAGTTCAGAATGAGCAGTTCTTC. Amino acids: CASSQEGAAGVQNEQFF.

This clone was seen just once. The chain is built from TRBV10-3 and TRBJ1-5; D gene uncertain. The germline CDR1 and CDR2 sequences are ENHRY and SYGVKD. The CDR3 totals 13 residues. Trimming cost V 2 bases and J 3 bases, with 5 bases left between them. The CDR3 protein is CAISEVDNQPQHF. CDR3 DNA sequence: TGTGCCATCAGTGAGGTAGACAATCAGCCCCAGCATTTT.

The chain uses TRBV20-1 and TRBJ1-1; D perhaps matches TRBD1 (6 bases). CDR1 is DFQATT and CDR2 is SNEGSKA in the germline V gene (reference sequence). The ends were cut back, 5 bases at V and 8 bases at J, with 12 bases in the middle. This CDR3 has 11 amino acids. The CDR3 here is CSAPQGREAFF. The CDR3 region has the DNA TGCAGTGCTCCCCAGGGGAGAGAAGCTTTCTTT.

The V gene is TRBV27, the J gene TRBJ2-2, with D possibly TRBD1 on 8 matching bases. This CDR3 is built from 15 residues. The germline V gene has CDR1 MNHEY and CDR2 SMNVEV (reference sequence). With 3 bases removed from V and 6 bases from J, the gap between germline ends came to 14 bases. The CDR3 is CASSFRTGRAGELFF. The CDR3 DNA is TGTGCCAGCAGTTTCCGGACAGGGAGGGCCGGGGAGCTGTTTTTT.

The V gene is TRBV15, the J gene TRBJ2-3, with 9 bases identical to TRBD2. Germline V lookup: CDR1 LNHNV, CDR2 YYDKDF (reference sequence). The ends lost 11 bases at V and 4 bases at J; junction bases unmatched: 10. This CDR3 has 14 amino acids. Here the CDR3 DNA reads TGTGCCGGCTCGGCGGGGGGGCCATCAGATACGCAGTATTTT. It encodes CAGSAGGPSDTQYF.

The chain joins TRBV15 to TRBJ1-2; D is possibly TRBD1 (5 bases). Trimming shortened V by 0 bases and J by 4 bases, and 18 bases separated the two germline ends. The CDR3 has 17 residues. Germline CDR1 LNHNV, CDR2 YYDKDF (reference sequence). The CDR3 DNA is TGTGCCACCAGCAGAGATGGTCGGGACGGGAGGTCCTATGGCTACACCTTC. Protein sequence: CATSRDGRDGRSYGYTF.

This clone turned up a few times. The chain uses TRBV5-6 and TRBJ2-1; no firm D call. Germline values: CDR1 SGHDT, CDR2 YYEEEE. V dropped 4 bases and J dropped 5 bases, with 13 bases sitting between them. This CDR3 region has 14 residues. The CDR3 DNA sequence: TGTGCCAGCAGCCTGGCTGGTGCGGACAATGAGCAGTTCTTC. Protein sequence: CASSLAGADNEQFF.

CDR3 residues: CASRRTGEPYEQYF. The CDR3 DNA is TGTGCCAGCAGGCGGACAGGGGAACCCTACGAGCAGTACTTC. The V and J genes are TRBV7-2 and TRBJ2-7, with 9 bases fitting TRBD1. V lost 6 bases and J lost 2; bases outside the gene matches: 5. CDR1 is SGHTA, CDR2 FQGNSA, per germline. The CDR3 is 14 amino acids.

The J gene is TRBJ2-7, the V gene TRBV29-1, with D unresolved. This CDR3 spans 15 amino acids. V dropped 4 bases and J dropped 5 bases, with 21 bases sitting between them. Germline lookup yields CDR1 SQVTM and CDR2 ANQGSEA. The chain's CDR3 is CSVVSDTGPVDEQYF. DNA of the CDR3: TGCAGCGTTGTTAGTGATACGGGTCCTGTGGACGAGCAGTACTTC.

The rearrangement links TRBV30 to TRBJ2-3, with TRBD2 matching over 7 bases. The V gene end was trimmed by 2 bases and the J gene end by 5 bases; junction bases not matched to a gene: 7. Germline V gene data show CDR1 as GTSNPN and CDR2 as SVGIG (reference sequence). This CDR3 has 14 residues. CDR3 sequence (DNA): TGTGCCTGGAGTCAGCTTAGCGGGTTAGATACGCAGTATTTT. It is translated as CAWSQLSGLDTQYF.

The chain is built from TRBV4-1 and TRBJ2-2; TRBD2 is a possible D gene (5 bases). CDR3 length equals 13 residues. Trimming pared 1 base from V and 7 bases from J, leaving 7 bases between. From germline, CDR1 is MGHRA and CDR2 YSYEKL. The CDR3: CASSQASGGELFF. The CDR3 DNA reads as TGCGCCAGCAGCCAAGCCAGCGGCGGGGAGCTGTTTTTT.

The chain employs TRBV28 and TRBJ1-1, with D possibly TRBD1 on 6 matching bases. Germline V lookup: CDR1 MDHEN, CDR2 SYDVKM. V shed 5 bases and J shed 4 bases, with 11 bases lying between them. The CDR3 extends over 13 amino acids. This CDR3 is CASSGGAGTEAFF. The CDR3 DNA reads TGTGCCAGCAGTGGGGGGGCAGGCACTGAAGCTTTCTTT.